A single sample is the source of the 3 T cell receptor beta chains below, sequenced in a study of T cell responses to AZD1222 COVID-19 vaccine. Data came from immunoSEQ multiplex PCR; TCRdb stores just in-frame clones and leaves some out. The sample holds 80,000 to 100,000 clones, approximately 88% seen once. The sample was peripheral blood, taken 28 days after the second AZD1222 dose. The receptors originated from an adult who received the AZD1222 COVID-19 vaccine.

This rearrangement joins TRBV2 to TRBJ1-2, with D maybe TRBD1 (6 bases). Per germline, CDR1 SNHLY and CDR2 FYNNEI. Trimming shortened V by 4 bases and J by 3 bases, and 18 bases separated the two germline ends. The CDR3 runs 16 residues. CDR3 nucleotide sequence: TGTGCCAGCAGTGGTGAGAGGGGGTGGATCGACTATGGCTACACCTTC. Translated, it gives CASSGERGWIDYGYTF.

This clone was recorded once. In DNA form, the CDR3 reads TGTGCCAGCAGCTTAGGTATAGCGGGGGCCTCCTACGAGCAGTACTTC. It translates to CASSLGIAGASYEQYF. The chain joins TRBV7-8 to TRBJ2-7, with 9 positions matching TRBD2. This CDR3 is built from 16 residues. V lost 1 base and J lost 0; bases outside the gene matches: 4. CDR1 SGHVS and CDR2 FQNEAQ come from the germline V gene.

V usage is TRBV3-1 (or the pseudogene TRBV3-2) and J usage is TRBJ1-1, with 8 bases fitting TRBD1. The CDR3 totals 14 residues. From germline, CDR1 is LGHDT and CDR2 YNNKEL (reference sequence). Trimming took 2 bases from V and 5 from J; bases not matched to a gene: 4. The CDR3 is CASSQFRGQTEAFF. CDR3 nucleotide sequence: TGTGCCAGCAGCCAATTCAGGGGGCAAACTGAAGCTTTCTTT.